One sample yielded the 28 T cell receptor beta chains listed below, sequenced in a study of T-cell reconstitution after alpha-beta-depleted transplantation in children. Using unique molecular identifiers, the investigators prepared the TCRbeta library. TCRdb called the PCR reads again in MiXCR, with one record for every CDR3 protein. The sample contains roughly 300,000 distinct CDR3 sequences, 11% of which appear only once. The source was peripheral blood, collected 180 days after TCRalphabeta/CD19-depleted stem cell transplant. The source of these receptors is a male patient under 10 years old who had a stem cell transplant for chronic granulomatous disease, so the T cells may come from the graft donor.

This clonotype has more than one count but fewer than ten. Its ends do not fully match the called genes, so a read error is possible. This chain joins TRBV2 and TRBJ2-5; 9 nucleotides line up with TRBD2. This CDR3 is 15 amino acids long. Germline CDR1 and CDR2: SNHLY and FYNNEI. The CDR3 protein is CASSVGTSQQGTQYF. CDR3 DNA sequence: TGTGCCAGCAGTGTAGGGACTAGCCAGCAAGGGACCCAGTACTTC.

This clonotype was observed at least ten times. The chain joins TRBV20-1 to TRBJ1-3; no firm D call. V lost 5 bases, J lost 0 bases, and 11 bases lay in between. Germline V gene data show CDR1 as DFQATT and CDR2 as SNEGSKA (reference sequence). The CDR3 totals 14 residues. The CDR3 loop reads CSASRGLSGNTIYF. CDR3 sequence (DNA): TGCAGTGCTTCCAGAGGTCTCTCTGGAAACACCATATATTTT.

In this sample, this clonotype turned up many times. The chain recombines TRBV7-9 with TRBJ2-7; D possibly matches TRBD1 or TRBD2 (5 bases each). The CDR3 contains 12 residues. Looked up from germline, CDR1 is SEHNR and CDR2 is FQNEAQ (reference sequence). V lost 5 bases and J 6 bases, leaving 11 bases between the germline ends. Here the CDR3 reads CASSPGAVEQYF. For the CDR3, the DNA is TGTGCCAGCAGCCCCGGGGCAGTCGAGCAGTACTTC. Filled out from reference TRBV7-9 and TRBJ2-7, the complete variable domain reads DTGVSQNPRHKITKRGQNVTFRCDPISEHNRLYWYRQTLGQGPEFLTYFQNEAQLEKSRLLSDRFSAERPKGSFSTLEIQRTEQGDSAMYLCASSPGAVEQYFGPGTRLTVT.

This clonotype has ten or more counts. The V gene is TRBV12-3 or TRBV12-4, the J gene TRBJ1-6; D not resolved. Trimming took 8 bases from V and 0 from J, leaving 11 bases between them. The CDR3 sequence is 15 residues long. CDR3 DNA: TGTGCCAGCGGGCCCCAGAGCTCCTATAATTCACCCCTCCACTTT. Encoded protein: CASGPQSSYNSPLHF.

Worth noting for this clonotype: Without the conserved terminal phenylalanine or tryptophan, this CDR3 likely stems from a read error. The V and J genes are TRBV7-2 and TRBJ2-1; no clear D. Germline CDR1 reads SGHTA; CDR2 reads FQGNSA. V dropped 1 base and J dropped 0 bases, with 7 bases sitting between them. The CDR3 length is 15 residues. CDR3 nucleotide sequence: TGTGCCAGCAGCTTAGGGCCGAGCTCCTACAATGAGCAGTTCTCC. It specifies CASSLGPSSYNEQFS.

This clonotype was picked up many times. The gene calls are TRBV5-1 and TRBJ2-4; D is possibly TRBD2 (5 bases). The CDR3 contains 19 residues. Between the trimmed V and J ends, which lost 0 bases and 0 bases, there was a span of 19 bases. Looked up from germline, CDR1 is SGHRS and CDR2 is YFSETQ. The CDR3 here is CASSLGTGGEGQAKNIQYF. The CDR3 nucleotides are TGCGCCAGCAGCTTGGGGACGGGTGGTGAGGGCCAAGCCAAAAACATTCAGTACTTC.

This clonotype was seen repeatedly, ten times or more. The gene calls are TRBV20-1 and TRBJ2-1, with 9 bases identical to TRBD2. Germline CDR1 reads DFQATT; CDR2 reads SNEGSKA (reference sequence). The CDR3 covers 17 residues. The J segment lost 4 bases and the V segment lost 1 base, leaving 11 bases of the junction unmatched. For the CDR3, the DNA is TGCAGTGCTAGAGTCGAGGCGGGGGGGCCTAGGTACAATGAGCAGTTCTTC. Its protein product is CSARVEAGGPRYNEQFF.

Comments on this clonotype: This may be a read error: a much more frequent sequence differs by one nucleotide. The rearrangement uses TRBV5-1 and TRBJ2-7; 8 nucleotides agree with TRBD1. Germline V gene data show CDR1 as SGHRS and CDR2 as YFSETQ. V shed 3 bases and J 4 bases; nucleotides not matched to a gene: 9. The length of the CDR3 is 15 residues. CDR3 coding DNA: TGCGCCAGCAGCTCCTGGGCAGGGGGCGGGTACGAGCAGTACTTC. Translation gives CASSSWAGGGYEQYF.

This clonotype occurred many times. The V and J genes are TRBV25-1 and TRBJ2-1; D may be TRBD2 (5 bases). The V and J ends lost 0 bases and 13 bases respectively, with 25 bases between them. Germline lookup yields CDR1 MGHDK and CDR2 SYGVNS. The CDR3 is 17 amino acids. The chain's CDR3 is CASSEYGELLTVRAQFF. For the CDR3, the DNA is TGTGCCAGCAGTGAATATGGTGAATTGTTAACCGTGAGGGCTCAGTTCTTC.

This clonotype was picked up many times. The chain recombines TRBV12-3 or TRBV12-4 with TRBJ1-4; D gene unclear. There are 13 residues in the CDR3. Between the trimmed V and J ends, which lost 6 bases and 5 bases, there was a span of 10 bases. The CDR3 DNA is TGTGCCAGCAGAAGGACTGCGAATGAAAAACTGTTTTTT. This gives the protein CASRRTANEKLFF.

This clonotype occurred a few times. The chain's CDR3 is CASSLGWGTPDNEQFF. The CDR3 nucleotides are TGTGCCAGCAGCTTAGGCTGGGGGACACCAGACAATGAGCAGTTCTTC. V and J are TRBV7-2 and TRBJ2-1; a possible D gene is TRBD1 (6 bases). V shed 1 base and J shed 5 bases, with 15 bases lying between them. This CDR3 comprises 16 residues. Germline V gene lookup returns CDR1 SGHTA and CDR2 FQGNSA.

The gene calls are TRBV5-1 and TRBJ1-2; 9 bases map to TRBD1. J gave up 5 bases and V 4 bases, and 3 bases lay outside the gene matches. The length of the CDR3 is 13 residues. Germline assignment: CDR1 SGHRS and CDR2 YFSETQ. CDR3 region: CASSPGQGYGYTF. The CDR3 bases are TGCGCCAGCAGCCCAGGACAGGGGTATGGCTACACCTTC.

The CDR3 loop is CASSQQGGGTGELFF. The CDR3 DNA sequence: TGTGCCAGCAGCCAACAGGGGGGGGGCACCGGGGAGCTGTTTTTT. The genes are TRBV3-1 and TRBJ2-2; D is tentatively TRBD1 or TRBD2 (7 bases each). CDR1 and CDR2 from the germline V gene are LGHDT and YNNKEL (reference sequence). Trimming cost V 2 bases and J 4 bases, with 11 bases left between them. The CDR3 is 15 residues long. The variable domain in full, with the rest retrieved from reference TRBV3-1 and TRBJ2-2, is DTAVSQTPKYLVTQMGNDKSIKCEQNLGHDTMYWYKQDSKKFLKIMFSYNNKELIINETVPNRFSPKSPDKAHLNLHINSLELGDSAVYFCASSQQGGGTGELFFGEGSRLTVL.

Concerning this clonotype itself: One junction end does not reproduce the germline sequence, and a read error may be involved. The genes are TRBV27 and TRBJ2-7; maybe TRBD2 (6 bases). CDR1 and CDR2 from the germline V gene are MNHEY and SMNVEV (reference sequence). This CDR3 contains 14 residues. The CDR3 reads CACSLYGSSYEQYF. CDR3 in DNA: TGTGCCTGCAGTTTATACGGGAGCTCCTACGAGCAGTACTTC.

This clonotype was counted between two and nine times. The J gene is TRBJ2-3, the V gene TRBV14, with a weak D call TRBD2 (5 bases). Between the trimmed V and J ends, which lost 1 base and 6 bases, there was a span of 11 bases. The CDR3 runs to 14 residues. The germline V gene has CDR1 SGHDN and CDR2 FVKESK. The CDR3 is CASSQGSSGDTQYF. The CDR3 coding sequence is TGTGCCAGCAGCCAAGGAAGCTCGGGGGATACGCAGTATTTT.

This clonotype was recorded at least ten times. This chain links TRBV11-1 with TRBJ1-5, with D possibly TRBD1 on 5 matching bases. V lost 2 bases and J 5 bases, leaving 25 bases between the germline ends. Germline V lookup: CDR1 SGHAT, CDR2 FQDESV (reference sequence). The CDR3 runs 19 residues. The CDR3 nucleotides read TGTGCCAGCAGCTTAAGGTTTGTCCCCCGGCTGAAGGGGTATCAGCCCCAGCATTTT. Encoded protein: CASSLRFVPRLKGYQPQHF.

This clonotype was observed many times. The chain has TRBV7-3 and TRBJ1-1; 10 bases line up with TRBD1. The germline gives CDR1 SGHTA, CDR2 FQGTGA. Trimming removed 2 bases from V and 7 bases from J; junction bases left unmatched: 10. The CDR3 totals 16 residues. The CDR3 loop reads CASSLCSGTGDIEAFF. CDR3 DNA: TGTGCCAGCAGCTTATGTTCCGGGACAGGGGATATTGAAGCTTTCTTT.

This clonotype was seen repeatedly, ten times or more. The chain has TRBV12-3 or TRBV12-4 and TRBJ2-5, with 10 bases that match TRBD1. CDR3 length equals 14 residues. J lost 1 base, V lost 6 bases, and 2 bases had no gene match. Here the CDR3 DNA reads TGTGCCAGCAGGACAGGGGGCGGCCAAGAGACCCAGTACTTC. Residues: CASRTGGGQETQYF.

The chain recombines TRBV18 with TRBJ2-6; D is undetermined. The V end lost 4 bases, the J end lost 2 bases, and 18 bases lay between the germline ends. The V gene's germline CDR1 is KGHSH and CDR2 LQKENI. CDR3 length equals 18 residues. The CDR3 DNA reads TGTGCCAGCTCACTGGTGGTAGCATCACCAGCTGGGGCCAACGTCCTGACTTTC. Its protein product is CASSLVVASPAGANVLTF.

This clonotype was detected ten times or more. The chain employs TRBV7-9 and TRBJ2-7; D possibly corresponds to TRBD2 (6 bases). CDR1 SEHNR and CDR2 FQNEAQ come from the germline V gene (reference sequence). This CDR3 region has 17 residues. V dropped 5 bases and J dropped 1 base, with 21 bases sitting between them. As DNA, the CDR3 is TGTGCCAGCAGCCTCTCCGGCGGAGGGTTGGGGTCCTACGAGCAGTACTTC. It translates to CASSLSGGGLGSYEQYF.

The chain links TRBV14 to TRBJ2-5, with D possibly being TRBD1 (6 bases). This CDR3 is 16 amino acids long. V was trimmed by 0 bases and J by 4 bases, leaving 15 bases between them. Germline loops: CDR1 SGHDN, CDR2 FVKESK. CDR3 protein: CASSQERGQYPETQYF. Here the CDR3 DNA reads TGTGCCAGCAGCCAAGAAAGAGGACAGTACCCAGAGACCCAGTACTTC.

The gene calls are TRBV23-1 and TRBJ1-5; TRBD1 matches at 8 bases. TRBV23-1 counts as an open reading frame of uncertain function. V was pared by 6 bases and J by 6 bases, with 13 bases of the junction left unmatched. CDR3 size: 16 residues. The CDR3 loop is CASRTPDREWSQPQHF. In nucleotides, the CDR3 is TGCGCCAGCAGAACCCCGGACAGGGAATGGAGTCAGCCCCAGCATTTT.

There are many counts of this clonotype. The V and J genes are TRBV20-1 and TRBJ1-2; 8 bases match TRBD1. After removal of 3 bases from V and 8 bases from J, the junction contained 11 bases not matched to a gene. Germline values: CDR1 DFQATT, CDR2 SNEGSKA (reference sequence). The CDR3 loop spans 14 amino acids. CDR3 DNA sequence: TGCAGTGCTAGCCGCGACAGGGGTGGGTCGGGCTACACCTTC. Protein: CSASRDRGGSGYTF.

As regards this clonotype: It may be a read error: a sequence one base away is much more abundant. The V gene is TRBV9, the J gene TRBJ2-5; D is undetermined. V was trimmed by 3 bases and J by 7 bases, leaving 10 bases between them. The CDR3 loop spans 12 amino acids. Germline V gene sequence: CDR1 SGDLS, CDR2 YYNGEE. CDR3 sequence (DNA): TGTGCCAGCAGCGCCCAAGAGGCGACCCAGTACTTC. Its translation is CASSAQEATQYF.

This clonotype was detected many times. The chain combines TRBV27 with TRBJ2-3; D uncertain. Germline-derived CDR1 and CDR2 are MNHEY and SMNVEV (reference sequence). CDR3 size: 14 residues. V was cut by 5 bases and J by 7 bases, with 16 bases left in between. The CDR3 spells CASSLPFMPHTQYF. The CDR3 coding sequence is TGTGCCAGCAGTCTACCTTTTATGCCGCATACGCAGTATTTT.

The gene calls are TRBV6-1 and TRBJ2-7; 7 bases are a match to TRBD2. This CDR3 region has 16 residues. V was pared by 6 bases and J by 3 bases, with 14 bases of the junction left unmatched. Germline V CDR1 and CDR2: MNHNS, SASEGT. The CDR3: CASRRGSLLSIYEQYF. CDR3 sequence (DNA): TGTGCCAGCAGGCGGGGGAGCCTCCTATCTATCTACGAGCAGTACTTC.

V and J are TRBV4-2 and TRBJ2-2; 10 nucleotides agree with TRBD2. J lost 1 base, V lost 0 bases, and 2 bases had no gene match. The CDR3 runs to 17 residues. Per the germline V gene, CDR1 is LGHNA and CDR2 is YNFKEQ. CDR3: CASSQEGTSENTGELFF. Here the CDR3 DNA reads TGTGCCAGCAGCCAAGAGGGGACTAGCGAGAACACCGGGGAGCTGTTTTTT.

This clonotype has ten or more counts. The chain uses TRBV20-1 and TRBJ1-1; no definite D call. CDR1 and CDR2 from the germline V gene are DFQATT and SNEGSKA (reference sequence). This CDR3 has 12 amino acids. Trimming took 1 base from V and 5 from J, leaving 8 bases between them. Here the CDR3 reads CSARARETEAFF. The DNA of the CDR3 is TGCAGTGCTAGAGCGAGGGAAACTGAAGCTTTCTTT.